Listed below are T cell receptor beta chains from one sample, sequenced in a study of blood T cell repertoires in COVID-19. Assay: immunoSEQ multiplex PCR; the TCRdb copy retains only in-frame clones and omits some. The sample has 200,000 to 300,000 clones; 85% to 90% are singletons. Sequenced sample: PBMCs or T cells enriched from blood (not recorded which). The receptor set was obtained from a man between 40 and 49 years old who had recovered from COVID-19. Each CDR3 is given with its conserved first and last residue. The D gene is left open where the match is weak.

TRBV30	TRBD1	13	TRBJ1-1	CAWSPTGGTEAFF	TGTGCCTGGAGTCCGACAGGGGGCACTGAAGCTTTCTTT
TRBV6-5	TRBD2	16	TRBJ2-1	CASSSGTSGSWDEQFF	TGTGCCAGCAGTTCGGGGACTAGCGGGAGTTGGGATGAGCAGTTCTTC
TRBV5-1	TRBD1	18	TRBJ1-1	CASSLGDRGLLSNRKAFF	TGCGCCAGCAGCTTGGGCGACAGGGGGCTCTTATCTAATCGGAAAGCTTTCTTT
TRBV5-1	TRBD2	17	TRBJ2-1	CASSPPETGLAANEQFF	TGCGCCAGCAGCCCACCAGAGACGGGACTAGCGGCTAATGAGCAGTTCTTC
TRBV28	NA	17	TRBJ2-7	CASSFFLKLVQGNEQYF	TGTGCCAGCAGTTTCTTTCTTAAGTTGGTGCAGGGTAACGAGCAGTACTTC
TRBV10-2	TRBD1	15	TRBJ1-1	CASKMAAGGNTEAFF	TGCGCCAGCAAAATGGCGGCAGGGGGGAACACTGAAGCTTTCTTT
TRBV3-1/TRBV3-2	TRBD2	15	TRBJ2-1	CASSPSSGGGNEQFF	TGTGCCAGCAGCCCGTCTAGCGGGGGGGGTAATGAGCAGTTCTTC
TRBV10-1	TRBD2	16	TRBJ2-1	CASSVLAGNSYNEQFF	TGCGCCAGCAGTGTTTTAGCGGGGAACTCCTACAATGAGCAGTTCTTC
TRBV6-2/TRBV6-3	NA	19	TRBJ2-1	CASSLTPSPGVRTWDEQFF	TGTGCCAGCAGTCTCACACCATCTCCAGGGGTGAGGACTTGGGATGAGCAGTTCTTC
TRBV5-1	TRBD1	14	TRBJ1-4	CASSRDRGEEKLFF	TGCGCCAGCAGCAGGGACAGGGGAGAAGAAAAACTGTTTTTT